These T cell receptor beta chains were read from a single sample in a study of cytomegalovirus exposure and HLA in healthy donors. Only in-frame clones appear in the TCRdb table, and some are missing; sequencing was by immunoSEQ multiplex PCR. The profile shows a few hundred thousand clones, more than 65% of them singletons. Sequencing input: PBMCs. Every receptor here comes from a woman in her 30s in good health and CMV-seronegative. The CDR3 runs from the conserved cysteine through the conserved F or W. D genes are given only for firm matches. Part of the rows lack a size; the others show once, few, many or a class for expanded clones.

TRBD1	once	TRBJ2-3	TRBV27	TGTGCCAGCAGTTTCCTCAGGGGGCACACAGATACGCAGTATTTT	CASSFLRGHTDTQYF
TRBD2	-	TRBJ2-1	TRBV7-2	TGTGCCAGCAGCCAGGGACTAGGCTCCTACAATGAGCAGTTCTTC	CASSQGLGSYNEQFF
-	-	TRBJ1-1	TRBV7-8	TGTGCCAGCAGCTTTCAGGATAACACTGAAGCTTTCTTT	CASSFQDNTEAFF
TRBD1	few	TRBJ2-7	TRBV2	TGTGCCAGCAGGGCTACGACAGGGGCTGTGTACGAGCAGTACTTC	CASRATTGAVYEQYF
-	-	TRBJ2-5	TRBV4-1	TGCGCCAGCAGCCTTTATGGGATGGGGGGAGCGGAGACCCAGTACTTC	CASSLYGMGGAETQYF
TRBD2	once	TRBJ2-1	TRBV11-1	TGTGCCAGCAGCGCTAGCGGGGGAGTCCTGAATGAGCAGTTCTTC	CASSASGGVLNEQFF
TRBD1	once	TRBJ1-5	TRBV5-1	TGCGCCAGCAGCTTGGATGGCAGGGGGCTTTGGCCCCAGCATTTT	CASSLDGRGLWPQHF
-	-	TRBJ1-5	TRBV19	TGTGCCAGTACCACCGCCCGGGGTCTGGGACAGCCCCAGCATTTT	CASTTARGLGQPQHF
TRBD1	-	TRBJ2-7	TRBV2	TGTGCCAGCAGTGAAGCGCCTCTCTGGGACAGTTCCTACGAGCAGTACTTC	CASSEAPLWDSSYEQYF
TRBD1	-	TRBJ2-5	TRBV5-6	TGTGCCAGCAGGGGACAGGAGCTACTCCTTTACCAAGAGACCCAGTACTTC	CASRGQELLLYQETQYF
-	few	TRBJ2-7	TRBV11-3	TGTGCCAGCAGCCCTTCGGGTAGGTCGCGGGTCGAGCAGTACTTC	CASSPSGRSRVEQYF
-	few	TRBJ2-4	TRBV9	TGTGCCAGCAGCGTTGAATCCCATCGGGACATTCAGTACTTC	CASSVESHRDIQYF
TRBD1	-	TRBJ2-7	TRBV5-1	TGCGCCAGCAGCTCGGGACAGGGGTACTACGAGCAGTACTTC	CASSSGQGYYEQYF
-	few	TRBJ2-7	TRBV6-5	TGTGCCAGCAGACTCGTATCAGGTCACTACGAGCAGTACTTC	CASRLVSGHYEQYF
TRBD2	-	TRBJ2-5	TRBV5-1	TGCGCCAGCAGCTTGGTGGCTAGCGGGGGGCGAGAGACCCAGTACTTC	CASSLVASGGRETQYF
TRBD1	-	TRBJ2-1	TRBV2	TGTGCCAGCAGTGAAGCGGGACAGAGCTCCTACAATGAGCAGTTCTTC	CASSEAGQSSYNEQFF
TRBD1	-	TRBJ2-1	TRBV5-1	TGCGCCAGCAGCTTGCCCCGGGACAGAGCTTACAATGAGCAGTTCTTC	CASSLPRDRAYNEQFF
-	-	TRBJ2-7	TRBV11-2	TGTGCCAGCCAAGACCAACAGGAGCAGTACTTC	CASQDQQEQYF
TRBD2	-	TRBJ2-1	TRBV10-1	TGCGCCAGCAGTCCTAGCGGGAGCTACAATGAGCAGTTCTTC	CASSPSGSYNEQFF
-	-	TRBJ1-5	TRBV7-2	TGTGCCAGCAGCTTAACAGGAGACAATCAGCCCCAGCATTTT	CASSLTGDNQPQHF
-	-	TRBJ2-7	TRBV6-1	TGTGCCAGCAGCCCTATGAAAGGGAGGACCTACGAGCAGTACTTC	CASSPMKGRTYEQYF
-	-	TRBJ1-1	TRBV30	TGTGCCTGGAGCCAGTACACTGAAGCTTTCTTT	CAWSQYTEAFF
-	-	TRBJ2-5	TRBV7-9	TGTGCCAGCAGCTCCTCGGACAGACAAGAGACCCAGTACTTC	CASSSSDRQETQYF
TRBD1	-	TRBJ2-7	TRBV9	TGTGCCAGCAGCCCCGGACAGGTTCGGGACGAGCAGTACTTC	CASSPGQVRDEQYF
-	-	TRBJ2-3	TRBV7-9	TGTTCCAGCAGCTTTCAGGCGGGGGCCACAGATACGCAGTATTTT	CSSSFQAGATDTQYF
TRBD2	many	TRBJ2-1	TRBV19	TGTGCCAGTAGTAAAGGGACTAGCGGTTACAATGAGCAGTTCTTC	CASSKGTSGYNEQFF
-	-	TRBJ1-3	TRBV2	TGTGCCAGCAGACCCCGGGACACCTCTGGAAACACCATATATTTT	CASRPRDTSGNTIYF
-	-	TRBJ1-3	TRBV30	TGTGCCTGGGACACCGGAAACACCATATATTTT	CAWDTGNTIYF
-	-	TRBJ1-3	TRBV6-6	TGTGCCAGCAGTCCGATTGGGGGCACAGGAAACACCATATATTTT	CASSPIGGTGNTIYF
TRBD2	-	TRBJ2-2	TRBV2	TGTGCCAGCAGTTTTTGGACTAGCGGGGGGACGAACACCGGGGAGCTGTTTTTT	CASSFWTSGGTNTGELFF
-	once	TRBJ2-2	TRBV30	TGTGCCTGGCGAGGAGACACCGGGGAGCTGTTTTTT	CAWRGDTGELFF
TRBD2	-	TRBJ2-7	TRBV20-1	TGCAGTGCTCCTAGCGGGGGAGAGCAGTACTTC	CSAPSGGEQYF
-	-	TRBJ1-4	TRBV27	TGTGCCAGCAGTCCAGGGTTGAATGAAAAACTGTTTTTT	CASSPGLNEKLFF
TRBD1	few	TRBJ1-1	TRBV6-6	TGTGCCAGCAGCCGGGACAGCAGGGAAGGGGCTGAAGCTTTCTTT	CASSRDSREGAEAFF
-	-	TRBJ2-1	TRBV11-3	TGTGCCAGCGGGAATCGGGCCGGGGGCAATGAGCAGTTCTTC	CASGNRAGGNEQFF
TRBD1	-	TRBJ2-7	TRBV7-8	TGTGCCAGCAGCTTTCCCGGGACAGGCGGGGCCGGCGAGCAGTACTTC	CASSFPGTGGAGEQYF
TRBD1	-	TRBJ1-1	TRBV7-8	TGTGCCAGCAGCTTATTTCCGGGACAGCAAAACACTGAAGCTTTCTTT	CASSLFPGQQNTEAFF
TRBD2	-	TRBJ2-5	TRBV13	TGTGCCAGCAGCTTATCCCCTGGACTAGCGGGGGGGCCAGAACGAGAGACCCAGTACTTC	CASSLSPGLAGGPERETQYF
-	-	TRBJ2-2	TRBV7-6	TGTGCCAGCAGGGGCCAGACGAACACCGGGGAGCTGTTTTTT	CASRGQTNTGELFF
TRBD1	-	TRBJ2-2	TRBV5-1	TGCGCCAGCAGCGCCGGACAGGGTTCCGGGGAGCTGTTTTTT	CASSAGQGSGELFF